This record concerns one T cell receptor beta chain sequence. The data were obtained in a study of T cell responses to AZD1222 COVID-19 vaccine. The CDR3 runs to 16 residues. J was trimmed by 0 bases and V by 5 bases; bases with no gene match: 6. Germline CDR1 and CDR2: SGHVS and FNYEAQ. Using immunoSEQ multiplex PCR, the repertoire was profiled, and TCRdb retains in-frame clones only, with some absent. The data hold 150,000 to 190,000 clones, with about nine tenths observed a single time. The receptor was isolated from an adult in good health. This chain joins TRBV7-6 and TRBJ2-2; 7 nucleotides agree with TRBD2. Sequenced here: peripheral blood, sampled on day 0 of AZD1222 vaccination. Here the CDR3 DNA reads TGTGCCAGCAGCCCTTCTAGCGGTGCGAACACCGGGGAGCTGTTTTTT. Translating it yields CASSPSSGANTGELFF.